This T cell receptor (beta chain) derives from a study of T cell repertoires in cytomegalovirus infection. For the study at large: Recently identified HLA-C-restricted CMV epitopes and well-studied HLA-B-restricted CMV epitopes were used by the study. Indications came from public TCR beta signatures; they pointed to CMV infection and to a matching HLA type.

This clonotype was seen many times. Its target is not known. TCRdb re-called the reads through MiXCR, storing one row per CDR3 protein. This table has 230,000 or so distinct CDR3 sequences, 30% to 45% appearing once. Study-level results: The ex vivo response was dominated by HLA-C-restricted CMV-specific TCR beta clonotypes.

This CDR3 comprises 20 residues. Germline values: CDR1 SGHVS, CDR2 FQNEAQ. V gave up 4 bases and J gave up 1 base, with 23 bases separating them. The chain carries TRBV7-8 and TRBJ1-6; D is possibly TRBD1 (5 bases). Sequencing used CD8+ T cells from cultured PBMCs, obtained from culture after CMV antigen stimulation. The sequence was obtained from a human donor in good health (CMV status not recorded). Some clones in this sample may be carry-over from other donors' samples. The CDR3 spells CASSSSPGRRSASYNSPLHF. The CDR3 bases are TGTGCCAGCAGCTCGAGCCCGGGACGGAGAAGTGCATCCTATAATTCACCCCTCCACTTT.